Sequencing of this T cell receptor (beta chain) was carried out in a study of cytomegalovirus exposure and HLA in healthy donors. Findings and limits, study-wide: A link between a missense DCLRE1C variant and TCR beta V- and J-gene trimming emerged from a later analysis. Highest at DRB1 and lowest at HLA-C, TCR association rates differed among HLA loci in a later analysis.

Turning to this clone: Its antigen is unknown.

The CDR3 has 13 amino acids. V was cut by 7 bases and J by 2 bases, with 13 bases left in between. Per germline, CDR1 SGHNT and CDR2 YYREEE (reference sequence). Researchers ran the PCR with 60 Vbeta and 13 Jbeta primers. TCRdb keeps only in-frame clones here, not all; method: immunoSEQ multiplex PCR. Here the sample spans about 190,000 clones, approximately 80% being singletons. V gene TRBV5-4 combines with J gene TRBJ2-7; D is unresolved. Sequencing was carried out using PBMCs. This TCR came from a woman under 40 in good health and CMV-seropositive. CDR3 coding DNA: TGTGCCAGCGGCACACAGAATACCTACGAGCAGTACTTC. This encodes CASGTQNTYEQYF.